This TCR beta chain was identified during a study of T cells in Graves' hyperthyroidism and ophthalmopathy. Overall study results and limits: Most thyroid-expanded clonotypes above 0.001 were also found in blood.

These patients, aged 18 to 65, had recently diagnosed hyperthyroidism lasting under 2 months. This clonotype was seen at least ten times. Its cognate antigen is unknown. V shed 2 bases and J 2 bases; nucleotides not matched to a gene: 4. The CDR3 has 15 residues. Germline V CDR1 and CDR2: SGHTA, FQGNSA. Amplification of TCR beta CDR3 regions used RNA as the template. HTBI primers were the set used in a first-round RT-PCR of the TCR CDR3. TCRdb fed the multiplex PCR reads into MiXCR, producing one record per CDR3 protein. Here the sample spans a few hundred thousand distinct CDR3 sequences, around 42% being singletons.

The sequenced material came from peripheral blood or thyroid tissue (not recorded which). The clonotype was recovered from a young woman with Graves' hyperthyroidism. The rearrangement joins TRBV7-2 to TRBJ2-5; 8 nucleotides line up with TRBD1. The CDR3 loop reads CASSLLGTGQETQYF. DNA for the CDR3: TGTGCCAGCAGCTTACTCGGGACAGGACAAGAGACCCAGTACTTC.